What follows is one T cell receptor beta chain and its context. Antigen specificity is unknown. The read terminates 3 residues before the CDR3 end, so the remaining end is supplied by the germline J gene. The treatment denotes: autologous CTL019 cells: CD19 CAR with 4-1BB and CD3 zeta domains. The CD19 CAR carried TCR zeta and 4-1BB signaling domains. T cells for CTL019 manufacturing were collected from peripheral blood by leukapheresis. This sample is part of a study of TET2 disruption in CD19-targeted CAR T cells. TCRdb's table, derived via immunoSEQ multiplex PCR, lists solely in-frame clones and lacks some. This sample's clone table lists around 30,000 clones. CDR3 length equals 13 residues. CDR1 is LNHDA and CDR2 is SQIVND in the germline V gene (reference sequence).

This specimen consisted of CD8- CAR+ T cells sorted from cultured blood T cells, obtained for CD19 CAR T cell therapy. Subset defined: CD8-negative CAR-positive T cells from the infusion product. This sequence was found in a man between 65 and 85 years old with chronic lymphocytic leukemia. The chain combines TRBV19 with TRBJ1-2; D not certain. The part of the CDR3 DNA that was read is TGTGCCAGTAGTACGAGGGTCACAGATACC. Protein product: CASSTRVTDT. The complete CDR3 reads CASSTRVTDTYTF.